The 28 T cell receptor beta chains reported below all come from one sample, sequenced in a study of naive CD8 T cells in extremely preterm neonates (TCRdb year 2017). Libraries were constructed by the immunoSEQ multiplex PCR assay. TCRdb took over this immuneACCESS table, retaining in-frame rearrangements with V and J assigned. Such tables are incomplete; in checked studies, under half of the missing clones stem from an unresolved V gene, and the remainder is unexplained. The sample table shows thousands of clones, and approximately 97% are seen once. 7.5% to 10% of the sample is held by the ten biggest clonotypes. What was sequenced was naive CD8+ T cells from blood. The receptors derive from a human donor in good health.

This clone was observed a single time. The chain joins TRBV28 to TRBJ2-6, with D uncertain. Germline V lookup: CDR1 MDHEN, CDR2 SYDVKM. The V end lost 7 bases, the J end lost 0 bases, and 13 bases lay between the germline ends. CDR3 size: 16 residues. The CDR3 DNA sequence: TGTGCCAGCACGGCAATTGGCGGCTCTGGGGCCAACGTCCTGACTTTC. This codes for CASTAIGGSGANVLTF.

This chain joins TRBV7-9 and TRBJ2-3, with 7 bases lining up with TRBD1. The germline V gene encodes CDR1 SEHNR and CDR2 FQNEAQ (reference sequence). This CDR3 has 14 residues. Trimming at V came to 4 bases and at J to 4 bases, leaving 5 bases not matched to a gene. The CDR3 protein is CASSSTGMADTQYF. The CDR3 DNA follows: TGTGCCAGCAGCTCGACAGGGATGGCAGATACGCAGTATTTT.

This sequence joins TRBV9 and TRBJ2-5, with TRBD1 matching 7 bases. J was trimmed by 2 bases and V by 2 bases; bases with no gene match: 9. This CDR3 has 16 residues. Germline V gene lookup returns CDR1 SGDLS and CDR2 YYNGEE. The CDR3 sequence is CASSVSYRGQQETQYF. In DNA, the CDR3 is TGTGCCAGCAGCGTGTCTTACCGGGGACAGCAAGAGACCCAGTACTTC.

The chain couples TRBV19 to TRBJ2-7; TRBD1 agrees at 12 bases. The CDR3 runs to 18 residues. CDR1 and CDR2 (germline): LNHDA, SQIVND (reference sequence). The ends lost 3 bases at V and 2 bases at J; junction bases unmatched: 11. DNA of the CDR3: TGTGCCAGTAGTATGGGACAGGGGGCTTTCGTGAAAACCTACGAGCAGTACTTC. It codes for CASSMGQGAFVKTYEQYF.

The chain carries TRBV7-3 and TRBJ2-7; TRBD1 matches at 7 bases. The J segment lost 5 bases and the V segment lost 3 bases, leaving 10 bases of the junction unmatched. CDR1 is SGHTA, CDR2 FQGTGA, per germline. This CDR3 spans 15 amino acids. The CDR3 reads CASSLLQGPLNEQYF. CDR3 bases: TGTGCCAGCAGCTTGCTACAGGGGCCGCTAAACGAGCAGTACTTC. Supplemented by reference TRBV7-3 and TRBJ2-7, the full variable domain reads GAGVSQTPSNKVTEKGKYVELRCDPISGHTALYWYRQSLGQGPEFLIYFQGTGAADDSGLPNDRFFAVRPEGSVSTLKIQRTERGDSAVYLCASSLLQGPLNEQYFGPGTRLTVT.

This clone appeared once. The chain is built from TRBV10-2 and TRBJ1-1; the D gene is possibly TRBD1 (5 bases). Germline V CDR1 and CDR2: WSHSY, SAAADI. Trimming cost V 3 bases and J 1 base, with 9 bases left between them. CDR3 length equals 14 residues. CDR3 amino acids: CASSDWDSNTEAFF. CDR3 in DNA: TGCGCCAGCAGTGATTGGGACTCGAACACTGAAGCTTTCTTT.

This clone was seen just once. The chain employs TRBV6-5 and TRBJ2-1; perhaps TRBD1 as D (5 bases). Trimming left V 2 bases short and J 3 bases short, with 8 bases between. In germline, CDR1 is MNHEY, CDR2 SVGAGI. CDR3 size: 14 residues. The CDR3 nucleotides read TGTGCCAGCAGTTACGGCAGGGACTACAATGAGCAGTTCTTC. It is translated as CASSYGRDYNEQFF.

J is TRBJ2-7 and V is TRBV28, with a tentative D call TRBD2 (6 bases). This CDR3 has 17 amino acids. Trimming cost V 1 base and J 2 bases, with 18 bases left between them. Germline assignment: CDR1 MDHEN and CDR2 SYDVKM. The CDR3 DNA is TGTGCCAGCAGTTTATTAGGCGGGACGCGAGGGGCCTACGAGCAGTACTTC. This encodes CASSLLGGTRGAYEQYF.

This chain uses TRBV9 with TRBJ2-1; possible D gene TRBD2, 6 bases. The germline V gene encodes CDR1 SGDLS and CDR2 YYNGEE. The CDR3 length is 14 residues. V was cut by 3 bases and J by 0 bases, with 7 bases left in between. The CDR3 DNA reads TGTGCCAGCAGCGGGAGGGGCTCCTACAATGAGCAGTTCTTC. Encoded protein: CASSGRGSYNEQFF.

CDR3 loop: CAWTPYSADYEQYF. Written as DNA, the CDR3 is TGTGCCTGGACCCCTTATAGCGCCGACTACGAGCAGTACTTC. V gene TRBV30 combines with J gene TRBJ2-7, with D possibly matching TRBD2 (5 bases). The V end was cut by 4 bases, the J end by 3 bases, with 16 bases between. CDR3 size: 14 residues. CDR1 is GTSNPN and CDR2 is SVGIG in the germline V gene (reference sequence).

The chain uses TRBV5-1 and TRBJ2-3, with 7 bases matching TRBD1. From germline, CDR1 is SGHRS and CDR2 YFSETQ. Trimming at V came to 4 bases and at J to 0 bases, leaving 11 bases not matched to a gene. CDR3 length: 17 amino acids. For the CDR3, the DNA is TGCGCCAGCAGCGGGACAGAGACACCTCGAAGCACAGATACGCAGTATTTT. The encoded protein is CASSGTETPRSTDTQYF. Complete variable domain (other parts from reference TRBV5-1 and TRBJ2-3): KAGVTQTPRYLIKTRGQQVTLSCSPISGHRSVSWYQQTPGQGLQFLFEYFSETQRNKGNFPGRFSGRQFSNSRSEMNVSTLELGDSALYLCASSGTETPRSTDTQYFGPGTRLTVL.

The chain carries TRBV10-2 and TRBJ2-7; 10 positions match TRBD2. The CDR3 is 17 residues long. From germline, CDR1 is WSHSY and CDR2 SAAADI. The J segment lost 3 bases and the V segment lost 2 bases, leaving 10 bases of the junction unmatched. The CDR3 spells CASSEASGGAAFYEQYV. The CDR3 DNA reads TGCGCCAGCAGTGAGGCTAGCGGGGGCGCCGCCTTCTACGAGCAGTACGTC.

The chain recombines TRBV5-1 with TRBJ2-7; 7 bases map to TRBD2. V shed 1 base, J shed 2 bases, and the junction held 3 bases outside the gene matches. Per the germline V gene, CDR1 is SGHRS and CDR2 is YFSETQ. This CDR3 comprises 14 residues. The CDR3 spells CASSLSSGAYEQYF. Here the CDR3 DNA reads TGCGCCAGCAGCTTGTCTAGCGGAGCCTACGAGCAGTACTTC.

The chain recombines TRBV12-2 with TRBJ2-2; TRBD1 is the table's D call, not checked against the DNA. TRBV12-2 has pseudogene status. The CDR3 totals 17 residues. The CDR3 DNA sequence: TGTGCAGCCCATGTCGGGACAGGGGGTTCGGACACCGGGGAGCTGTTTTTT. This sequence encodes CAAHVGTGGSDTGELFF.

With respect to this clone: In the same sample, other DNA sequences code for this CDR3. The V and J genes are TRBV7-9 and TRBJ1-6; the D is unclear. Germline CDR1 SEHNR, CDR2 FQNEAQ (reference sequence). The CDR3 loop spans 16 amino acids. The ends were cut back, 0 bases at V and 4 bases at J, with 10 bases in the middle. The CDR3, as DNA: TGTGCCAGCAGCTTAGCCGGGAACCCGTATAATTCACCCCTCCACTTT. Translating it yields CASSLAGNPYNSPLHF.

The sample holds one count of this clone. The chain links TRBV28 to TRBJ2-1, with a weak D call TRBD2 (6 bases). This CDR3 region has 15 residues. Germline values: CDR1 MDHEN, CDR2 SYDVKM. The V end lost 5 bases, the J end lost 5 bases, and 16 bases lay between the germline ends. The CDR3 DNA reads as TGTGCCAGCAGTCTCCCGGGACTGGGGAACAATGAGCAGTTCTTC. This codes for CASSLPGLGNNEQFF.

The V and J genes are TRBV13 and TRBJ1-2, with 8 bases aligning to TRBD1. Per germline, CDR1 PRHDT and CDR2 FYEKMQ (reference sequence). V dropped 5 bases and J dropped 0; count of bases not matched to a gene: 2. The CDR3 is made up of 14 amino acids. For the CDR3, the DNA is TGTGCCAGCAGCACGACAGGGGCTAACTATGGCTACACCTTC. Translation: CASSTTGANYGYTF.

This chain links TRBV14 with TRBJ2-5; TRBD2 matches 7 bases. Germline-derived CDR1 and CDR2 are SGHDN and FVKESK. V lost 4 bases and J lost 5; bases outside the gene matches: 16. CDR3 length: 17 amino acids. The CDR3 loop is CASSPEPWDYLRETQYF. In DNA, the CDR3 is TGTGCCAGCAGCCCTGAACCCTGGGACTACCTCCGGGAGACCCAGTACTTC. Supplemented by reference TRBV14 and TRBJ2-5, the full variable domain reads EAGVTQFPSHSVIEKGQTVTLRCDPISGHDNLYWYRRVMGKEIKFLLHFVKESKQDESGMPNNRFLAERTGGTYSTLKVQPAELEDSGVYFCASSPEPWDYLRETQYFGPGTRLLVL.

The chain recombines TRBV5-1 with TRBJ1-2, with D tentatively TRBD1 (6 bases). V dropped 1 base and J dropped 6 bases, with 10 bases sitting between them. Germline V lookup: CDR1 SGHRS, CDR2 YFSETQ. The CDR3 extends over 13 amino acids. CDR3 nucleotide sequence: TGCGCCAGCAGCTTGACCAGGGGCCATGGCTACACCTTC. Its protein product is CASSLTRGHGYTF.

The chain combines TRBV11-2 with TRBJ2-1; 9 bases line up with TRBD2. The CDR3 is made up of 16 amino acids. Germline lookup yields CDR1 SGHAT and CDR2 FQNNGV. V lost 5 bases and J lost 4; bases outside the gene matches: 9. The CDR3 DNA reads as TGTGCCAGCAGCCCACGGTCTAGCGGGACTTACAATGAGCAGTTCTTC. This gives the protein CASSPRSSGTYNEQFF. Full variable domain (missing parts from reference TRBV11-2 and TRBJ2-1): EAGVAQSPRYKIIEKRQSVAFWCNPISGHATLYWYQQILGQGPKLLIQFQNNGVVDDSQLPKDRFSAERLKGVDSTLKIQPAKLEDSAVYLCASSPRSSGTYNEQFFGPGTRLTVL.

V and J are TRBV6-1 and TRBJ2-2, with 7 bases lining up with TRBD1. Per the germline V gene, CDR1 is MNHNS and CDR2 is SASEGT. There are 16 residues in the CDR3. V shed 4 bases and J 4 bases; nucleotides not matched to a gene: 9. This CDR3 reads CASSGRTGWSTGELFF. In DNA, the CDR3 is TGTGCCAGCAGTGGTCGGACAGGCTGGTCCACCGGGGAGCTGTTTTTT.

This chain connects TRBV6-1 to TRBJ2-3; TRBD1 matches at 7 bases. The V segment lost 4 bases and the J segment 0 bases; nucleotides outside the gene matches: 13. The CDR3 runs to 18 residues. Germline loops: CDR1 MNHNS, CDR2 SASEGT. The chain's CDR3 is CASSAPRQGYSSTDTQYF. Written as DNA, the CDR3 is TGTGCCAGCAGTGCTCCACGACAGGGCTATTCTAGCACAGATACGCAGTATTTT.

This chain connects TRBV7-8 to TRBJ2-5, with TRBD2 as a possible D gene (5 bases). Looked up from germline, CDR1 is SGHVS and CDR2 is FQNEAQ. The CDR3 consists of 16 residues. The V and J ends lost 2 bases and 2 bases respectively, with 15 bases between them. CDR3 sequence reads: CASSLFHLEAQETQYF. As DNA, the CDR3 is TGTGCCAGCAGCTTATTTCATTTGGAGGCACAAGAGACCCAGTACTTC.

The J gene is TRBJ1-1, the V gene TRBV9, with D possibly matching TRBD1 (6 bases). Germline CDR1 reads SGDLS; CDR2 reads YYNGEE. The CDR3 sequence is 15 residues long. V lost 7 bases and J 3 bases, leaving 19 bases between the germline ends. The CDR3 nucleotides are TGTGCCAGCGGACCCCACGGGGGGCGGGACACTGAAGCTTTCTTT. Translating it yields CASGPHGGRDTEAFF.

The chain combines TRBV30 with TRBJ1-1; possibly TRBD1 for D (6 bases). Germline-derived CDR1 and CDR2 are GTSNPN and SVGIG (reference sequence). V was clipped by 8 bases and J by 3 bases, with 10 bases between them. This CDR3 spans 11 amino acids. DNA of the CDR3: TGTGCCGGAGGGGGGGACACTGAAGCTTTCTTT. As protein: CAGGGDTEAFF.

The chain combines TRBV29-1 with TRBJ2-1; D is possibly TRBD2 (6 bases). CDR1 and CDR2 (germline): SQVTM, ANQGSEA. The V gene lost 6 bases and the J gene lost 1 base, with 16 bases spanning the gap. The CDR3 length is 15 residues. CDR3: CSVAPLARSYNEQFF. CDR3 bases: TGCAGCGTCGCGCCGCTAGCGCGGTCCTACAATGAGCAGTTCTTC.

The chain joins TRBV7-9 to TRBJ1-4, with a tentative D call TRBD1 (6 bases). The CDR3 contains 17 residues. The ends were cut back, 4 bases at V and 2 bases at J, with 17 bases in the middle. Germline V gene lookup returns CDR1 SEHNR and CDR2 FQNEAQ (reference sequence). The CDR3 protein is CASSSLGGAPTNEKLFF. DNA for the CDR3: TGTGCCAGCAGCTCCCTCGGGGGGGCGCCGACTAATGAAAAACTGTTTTTT. Looking up the rest from reference TRBV7-9 and TRBJ1-4 gives the full variable domain: DTGVSQNPRHKITKRGQNVTFRCDPISEHNRLYWYRQTLGQGPEFLTYFQNEAQLEKSRLLSDRFSAERPKGSFSTLEIQRTEQGDSAMYLCASSSLGGAPTNEKLFFGSGTQLSVL.

This chain connects TRBV5-1 to TRBJ2-5; TRBD2 aligns across 15 bases. The J segment lost 1 base and the V segment lost 4 bases, leaving 14 bases of the junction unmatched. CDR1 is SGHRS, CDR2 YFSETQ, per germline. The CDR3 loop spans 20 amino acids. CDR3 nucleotide sequence: TGCGCCAGCAGCACCCGCGGGGGACTAGCGGGGGGTCGTTTCCAAGAGACCCAGTACTTC. It codes for CASSTRGGLAGGRFQETQYF.